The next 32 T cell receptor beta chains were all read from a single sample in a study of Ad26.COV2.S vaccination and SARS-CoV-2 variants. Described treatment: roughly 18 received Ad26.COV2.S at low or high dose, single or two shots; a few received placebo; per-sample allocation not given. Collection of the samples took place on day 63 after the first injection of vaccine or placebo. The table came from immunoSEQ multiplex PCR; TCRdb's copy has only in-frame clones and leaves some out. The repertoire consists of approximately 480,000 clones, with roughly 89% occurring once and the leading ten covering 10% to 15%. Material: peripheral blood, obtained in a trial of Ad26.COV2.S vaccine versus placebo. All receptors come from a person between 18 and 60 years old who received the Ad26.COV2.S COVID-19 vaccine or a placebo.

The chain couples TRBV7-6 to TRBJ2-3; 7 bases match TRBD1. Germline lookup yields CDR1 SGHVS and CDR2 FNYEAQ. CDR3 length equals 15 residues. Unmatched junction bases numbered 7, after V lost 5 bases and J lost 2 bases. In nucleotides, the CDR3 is TGTGCCAGCAGCGAGTCGGGACAGTACACAGATACGCAGTATTTT. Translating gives CASSESGQYTDTQYF.

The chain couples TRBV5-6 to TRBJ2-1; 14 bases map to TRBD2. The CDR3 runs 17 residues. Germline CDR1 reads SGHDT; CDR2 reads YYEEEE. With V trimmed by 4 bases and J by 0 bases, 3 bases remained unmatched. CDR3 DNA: TGTGCCAGCAGCCCCGGGACTAGCGGGAGCTCCTACAATGAGCAGTTCTTC. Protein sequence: CASSPGTSGSSYNEQFF.

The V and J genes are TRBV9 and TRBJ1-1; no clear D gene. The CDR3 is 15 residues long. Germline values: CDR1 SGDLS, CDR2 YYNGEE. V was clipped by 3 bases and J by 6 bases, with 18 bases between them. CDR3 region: CASSAKDATWAEAFF. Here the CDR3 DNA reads TGTGCCAGCAGCGCCAAGGACGCGACTTGGGCTGAAGCTTTCTTT. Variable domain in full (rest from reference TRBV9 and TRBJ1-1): DSGVTQTPKHLITATGQRVTLRCSPRSGDLSVYWYQQSLDQGLQFLIQYYNGEERAKGNILERFSAQQFPDLHSELNLSSLELGDSALYFCASSAKDATWAEAFFGQGTRLTVV.

The CDR3 region is CAWSRRQRNTEAFF. DNA of the CDR3: TGTGCCTGGAGCCGGCGACAGCGAAACACTGAAGCTTTCTTT. The rearrangement uses TRBV30 and TRBJ1-1; TRBD1 might be the D (5 bases). The CDR3 has 14 residues. Germline CDR1 reads GTSNPN; CDR2 reads SVGIG (reference sequence). The V gene lost 3 bases and the J gene lost 2 bases, with 13 bases spanning the gap.

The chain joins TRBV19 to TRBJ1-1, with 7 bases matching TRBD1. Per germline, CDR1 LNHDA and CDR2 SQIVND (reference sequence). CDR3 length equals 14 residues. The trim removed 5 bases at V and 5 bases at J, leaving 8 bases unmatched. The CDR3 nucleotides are TGTGCCAGTAGTCTCCTGACAGGGTGGACTGAAGCTTTCTTT. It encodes CASSLLTGWTEAFF.

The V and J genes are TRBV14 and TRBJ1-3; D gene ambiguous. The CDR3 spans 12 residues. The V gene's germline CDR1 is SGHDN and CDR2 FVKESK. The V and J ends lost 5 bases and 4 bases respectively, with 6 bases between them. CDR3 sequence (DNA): TGTGCCAGCAGCGAACCGGGAAACACCATATATTTT. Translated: CASSEPGNTIYF.

The CDR3 nucleotides are TGTGCCAGCAGTTTACAGACCACAACTAATGAAAAACTGTTTTTT. This codes for CASSLQTTTNEKLFF. The V and J genes are TRBV6-5 and TRBJ1-4; D uncertain. The CDR3 length is 15 residues. Trimming took 4 bases from V and 0 from J, leaving 9 bases between them. Germline CDR1 MNHEY, CDR2 SVGAGI.

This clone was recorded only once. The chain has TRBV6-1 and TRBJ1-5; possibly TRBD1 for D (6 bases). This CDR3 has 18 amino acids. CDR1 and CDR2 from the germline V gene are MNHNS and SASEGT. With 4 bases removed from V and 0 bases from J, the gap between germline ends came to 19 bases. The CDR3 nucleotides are TGTGCCAGCAGTGGCGGGGGGCCCCAGCAGGGTAGCAATCAGCCCCAGCATTTT. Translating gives CASSGGGPQQGSNQPQHF.

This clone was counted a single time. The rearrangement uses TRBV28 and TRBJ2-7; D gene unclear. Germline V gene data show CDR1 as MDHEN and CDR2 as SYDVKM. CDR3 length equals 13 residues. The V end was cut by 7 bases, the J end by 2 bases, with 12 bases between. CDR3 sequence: CASTDTAPYEQYF. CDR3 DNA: TGTGCCAGCACGGATACAGCACCCTACGAGCAGTACTTC.

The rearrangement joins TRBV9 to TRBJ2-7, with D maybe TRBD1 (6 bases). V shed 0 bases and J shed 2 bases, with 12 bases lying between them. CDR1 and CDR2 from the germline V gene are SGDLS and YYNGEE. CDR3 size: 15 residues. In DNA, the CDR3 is TGTGCCAGCAGCGTAGCGGCAGGGGAACCCTACGAGCAGTACTTC. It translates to CASSVAAGEPYEQYF. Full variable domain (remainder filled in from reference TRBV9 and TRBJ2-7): DSGVTQTPKHLITATGQRVTLRCSPRSGDLSVYWYQQSLDQGLQFLIQYYNGEERAKGNILERFSAQQFPDLHSELNLSSLELGDSALYFCASSVAAGEPYEQYFGPGTRLTVT.

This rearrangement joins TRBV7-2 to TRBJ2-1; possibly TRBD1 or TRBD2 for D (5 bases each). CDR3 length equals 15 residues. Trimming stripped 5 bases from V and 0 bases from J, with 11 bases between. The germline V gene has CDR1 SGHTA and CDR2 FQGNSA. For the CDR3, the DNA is TGTGCCAGCAGCCGGGACCTGAGCTCCTACAATGAGCAGTTCTTC. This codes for CASSRDLSSYNEQFF.

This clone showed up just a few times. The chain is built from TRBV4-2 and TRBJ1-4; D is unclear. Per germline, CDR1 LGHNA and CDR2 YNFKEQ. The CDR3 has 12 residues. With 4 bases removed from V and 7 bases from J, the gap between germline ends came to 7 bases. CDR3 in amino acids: CASSPPGEKLFF. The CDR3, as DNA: TGTGCCAGCAGCCCTCCCGGTGAAAAACTGTTTTTT.

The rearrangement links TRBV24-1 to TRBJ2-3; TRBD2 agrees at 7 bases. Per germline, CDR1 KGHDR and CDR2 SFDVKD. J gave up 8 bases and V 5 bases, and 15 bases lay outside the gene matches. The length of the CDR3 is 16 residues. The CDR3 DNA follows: TGTGCCACCAGTGCCCCTCGGGGGACGTCGGGGGGTACGCAGTATTTT. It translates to CATSAPRGTSGGTQYF.

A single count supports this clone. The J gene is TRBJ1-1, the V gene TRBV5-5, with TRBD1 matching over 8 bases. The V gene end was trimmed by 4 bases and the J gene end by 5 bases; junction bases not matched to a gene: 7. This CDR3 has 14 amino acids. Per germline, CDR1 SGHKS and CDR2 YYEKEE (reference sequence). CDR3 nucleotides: TGTGCCAGCAGCCCAAGGACAGGGAGAACTGAAGCTTTCTTT. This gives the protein CASSPRTGRTEAFF. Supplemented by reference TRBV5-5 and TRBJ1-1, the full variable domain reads DAGVTQSPTHLIKTRGQQVTLRCSPISGHKSVSWYQQVLGQGPQFIFQYYEKEERGRGNFPDRFSARQFPNYSSELNVNALLLGDSALYLCASSPRTGRTEAFFGQGTRLTVV.

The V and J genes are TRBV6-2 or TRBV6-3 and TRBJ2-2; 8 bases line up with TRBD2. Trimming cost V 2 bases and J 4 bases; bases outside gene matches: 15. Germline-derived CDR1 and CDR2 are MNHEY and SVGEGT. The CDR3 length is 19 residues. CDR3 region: CASSYPPSGRRVSTGELFF. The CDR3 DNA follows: TGTGCCAGCAGTTACCCCCCCAGCGGGAGACGCGTTAGCACCGGGGAGCTGTTTTTT.

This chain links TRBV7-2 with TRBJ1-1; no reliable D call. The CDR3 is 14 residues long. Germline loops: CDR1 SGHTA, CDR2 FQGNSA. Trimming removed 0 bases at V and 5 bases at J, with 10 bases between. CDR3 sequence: CASSLAPSPTEAFF. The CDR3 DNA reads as TGTGCCAGCAGCTTAGCCCCCTCCCCGACTGAAGCTTTCTTT.

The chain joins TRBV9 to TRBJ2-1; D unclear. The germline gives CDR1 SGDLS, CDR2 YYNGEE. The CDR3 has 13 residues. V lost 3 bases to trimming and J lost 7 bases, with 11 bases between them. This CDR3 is CASSDLGLNEQFF. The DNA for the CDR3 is TGTGCCAGCAGCGACCTTGGGCTGAATGAGCAGTTCTTC.

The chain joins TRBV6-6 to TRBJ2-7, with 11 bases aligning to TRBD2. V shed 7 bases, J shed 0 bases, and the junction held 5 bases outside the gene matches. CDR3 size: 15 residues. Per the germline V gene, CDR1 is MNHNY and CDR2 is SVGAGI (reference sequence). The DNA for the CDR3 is TGTGCCAGCAACCCTAGCGGGAGGACCTCCTACGAGCAGTACTTC. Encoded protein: CASNPSGRTSYEQYF.

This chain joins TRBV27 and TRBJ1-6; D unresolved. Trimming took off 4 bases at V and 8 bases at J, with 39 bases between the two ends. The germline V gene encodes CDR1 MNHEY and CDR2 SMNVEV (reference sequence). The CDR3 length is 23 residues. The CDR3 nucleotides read TGTGCCAGCAGTTCAGGCGCGGCCACCGAAGGCAGATTCTCCCGGCATGGGGATTCACCCCTCCACTTT. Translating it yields CASSSGAATEGRFSRHGDSPLHF.

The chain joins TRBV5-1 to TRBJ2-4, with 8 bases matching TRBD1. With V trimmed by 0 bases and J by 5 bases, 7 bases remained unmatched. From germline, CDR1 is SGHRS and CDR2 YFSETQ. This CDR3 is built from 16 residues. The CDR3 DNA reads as TGCGCCAGCAGCTTGGGGCAGGGGGCGCGGGAAAACATTCAGTACTTC. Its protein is CASSLGQGARENIQYF.

The CDR3 DNA reads TGTGCCAGCAGTTACTTAGGGGGTCAAGGCTACACCTTC. It codes for CASSYLGGQGYTF. V gene TRBV6-6 combines with J gene TRBJ1-2, with D possibly being TRBD1 (6 bases). CDR3 length: 13 residues. Trimming pared 1 base from V and 8 bases from J, leaving 11 bases between. Germline CDR1 MNHNY, CDR2 SVGAGI (reference sequence).

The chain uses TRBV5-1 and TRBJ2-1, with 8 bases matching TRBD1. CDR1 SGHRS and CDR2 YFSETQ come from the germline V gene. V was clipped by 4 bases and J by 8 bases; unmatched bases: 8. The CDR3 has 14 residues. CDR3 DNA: TGCGCCAGCAGCCGCACGACAGGGGTCGATGAGCAGTTCTTC. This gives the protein CASSRTTGVDEQFF.

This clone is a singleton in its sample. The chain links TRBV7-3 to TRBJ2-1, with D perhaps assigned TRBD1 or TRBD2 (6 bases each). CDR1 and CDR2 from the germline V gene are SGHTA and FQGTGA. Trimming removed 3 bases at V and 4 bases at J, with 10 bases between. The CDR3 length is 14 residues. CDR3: CASSLGGGYNEQFF. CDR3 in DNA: TGTGCCAGCAGCTTGGGGGGCGGTTACAATGAGCAGTTCTTC. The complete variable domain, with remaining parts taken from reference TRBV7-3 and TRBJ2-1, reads GAGVSQTPSNKVTEKGKYVELRCDPISGHTALYWYRQSLGQGPEFLIYFQGTGAADDSGLPNDRFFAVRPEGSVSTLKIQRTERGDSAVYLCASSLGGGYNEQFFGPGTRLTVL.

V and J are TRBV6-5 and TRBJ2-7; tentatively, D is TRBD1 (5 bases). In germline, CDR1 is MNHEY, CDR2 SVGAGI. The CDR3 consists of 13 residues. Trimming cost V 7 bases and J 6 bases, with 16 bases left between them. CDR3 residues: CASTPPGNSEQYF. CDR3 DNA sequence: TGTGCCAGCACCCCCCCAGGGAACAGCGAGCAGTACTTC.

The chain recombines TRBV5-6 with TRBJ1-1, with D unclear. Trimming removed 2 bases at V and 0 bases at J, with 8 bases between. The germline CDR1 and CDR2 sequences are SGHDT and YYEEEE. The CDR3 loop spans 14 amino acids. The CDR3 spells CASSFFVVNTEAFF. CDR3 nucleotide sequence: TGTGCCAGCAGCTTTTTTGTAGTGAACACTGAAGCTTTCTTT.

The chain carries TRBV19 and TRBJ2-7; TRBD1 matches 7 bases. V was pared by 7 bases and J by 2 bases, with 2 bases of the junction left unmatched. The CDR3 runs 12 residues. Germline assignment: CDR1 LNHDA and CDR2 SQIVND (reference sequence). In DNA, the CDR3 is TGTGCCAGTAAGGACAGGCCCTACGAGCAGTACTTC. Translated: CASKDRPYEQYF.

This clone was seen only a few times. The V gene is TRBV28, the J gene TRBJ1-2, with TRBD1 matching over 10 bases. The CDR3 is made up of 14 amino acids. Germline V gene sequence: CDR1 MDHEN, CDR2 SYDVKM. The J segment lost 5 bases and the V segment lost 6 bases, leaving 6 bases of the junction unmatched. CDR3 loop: CASSLPGQGYGYTF. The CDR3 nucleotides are TGTGCCAGCAGCCTGCCGGGACAGGGGTATGGCTACACCTTC.

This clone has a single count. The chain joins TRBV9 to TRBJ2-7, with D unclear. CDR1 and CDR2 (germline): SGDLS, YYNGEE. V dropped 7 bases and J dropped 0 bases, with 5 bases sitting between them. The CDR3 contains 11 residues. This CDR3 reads CASGSSYEQYF. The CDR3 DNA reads TGTGCCAGCGGTAGCTCCTACGAGCAGTACTTC.

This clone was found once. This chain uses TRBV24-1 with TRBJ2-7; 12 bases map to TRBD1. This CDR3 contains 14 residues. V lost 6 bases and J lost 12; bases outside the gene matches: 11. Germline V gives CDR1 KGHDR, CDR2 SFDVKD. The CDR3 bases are TGTGCCACCAGTCTTCGGGACAGGGGGCCCCTCCGGTACTTC. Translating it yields CATSLRDRGPLRYF.

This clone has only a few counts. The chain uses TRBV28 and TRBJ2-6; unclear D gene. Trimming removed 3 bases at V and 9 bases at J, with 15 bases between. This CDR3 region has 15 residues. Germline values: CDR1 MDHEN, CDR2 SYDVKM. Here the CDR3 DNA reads TGTGCCAGCAGTTTCGCCCATACCCGTGACAACGTCCTGACTTTC. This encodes CASSFAHTRDNVLTF.

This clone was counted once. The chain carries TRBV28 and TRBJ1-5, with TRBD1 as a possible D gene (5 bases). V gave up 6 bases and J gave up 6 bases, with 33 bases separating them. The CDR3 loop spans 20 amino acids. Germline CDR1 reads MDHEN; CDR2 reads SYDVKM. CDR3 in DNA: TGTGCCAGCAGAACTATAAGGCTTCTCGGCGGCAGGGCGGAAACTCAGCCCCAGCATTTT. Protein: CASRTIRLLGGRAETQPQHF.

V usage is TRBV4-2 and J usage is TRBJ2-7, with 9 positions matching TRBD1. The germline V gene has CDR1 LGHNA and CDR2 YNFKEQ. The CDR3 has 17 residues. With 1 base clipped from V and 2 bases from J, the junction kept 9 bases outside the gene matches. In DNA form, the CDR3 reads TGTGCCAGCAGCCAAGGGCAGGTGGACAGGGGTCCCTACGAGCAGTACTTC. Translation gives CASSQGQVDRGPYEQYF.